This note documents a single TCR beta chain sequence. This specimen belongs to a study of blood T cell repertoires in COVID-19. Study at large: Acute and convalescent COVID-19 samples came from the United States, Italy and Spain. The cDNA or gDNA used as material had been derived from T cells, B-cell-depleted T cells, or PBMCs.

Original handling: How many nucleated cells were present was estimated from reference gene primer amplification. Sequenced by immunoSEQ multiplex PCR; TCRdb stores in-frame clones only, minus some. That table furnishes V, J and clone size, whereas the DNA furnished D and trimming. Here the sample spans 150,000 or so clones, approximately 80% being singletons. The CDR3 is 17 residues long. CDR1 is SGHTA, CDR2 FQGNSA, per germline. V dropped 5 bases and J dropped 4; count of bases not matched to a gene: 14. Sequencing was done on a sample of peripheral blood. The genes are TRBV7-2 and TRBJ1-2, with 9 bases lining up with TRBD1. The sequence was obtained from a human donor in a cohort sampled during active COVID-19. The CDR3 reads CASSARDRASLSYGYTF. The CDR3 region has the DNA TGTGCCAGCAGCGCCCGGGACAGGGCCAGCCTGTCCTATGGCTACACCTTC.